Following are 22 T cell receptor beta chains from one sample sequenced in a study of regulatory T cells in long-lasting Graves disease. Regarding time point: newly diagnosed GD, antithyroid drugs for less than 3 months. Extracted PBMC RNA gave rise to the TCR library. Library construction for TCR beta used iRepertoire HTBI primers and Arm-PCR of CDR3 regions. TCRdb analysed the multiplex PCR reads with MiXCR anew, one entry per CDR3 protein. The sample has approximately 400,000 distinct CDR3 sequences, roughly a sixth seen once. This specimen was peripheral blood mononuclear cells (PBMCs), taken at new diagnosis, from a patient treated with antithyroid drugs. Receptors originate from a female donor with Graves disease.

The sample holds a few counts of this clonotype. The chain is built from TRBV15 and TRBJ2-2; no reliable D call. The CDR3 has 14 amino acids. Per germline, CDR1 LNHNV and CDR2 YYDKDF (reference sequence). V shed 1 base and J shed 1 base, with 4 bases lying between them. The CDR3 is CATSRVKNTGELFF. For the CDR3, the DNA is TGTGCCACCAGCAGAGTGAAGAACACCGGGGAGCTGTTTTTT.

This clonotype showed up just a few times. This chain links TRBV7-9 with TRBJ1-3, with TRBD1 matching over 8 bases. CDR3 length: 15 residues. Germline V gives CDR1 SEHNR, CDR2 FQNEAQ (reference sequence). With 10 bases clipped from V and 4 bases from J, the junction kept 12 bases outside the gene matches. This CDR3 is CATSEAGGNGNTIYF. The CDR3, as DNA: TGTGCCACCTCGGAGGCAGGGGGCAACGGAAACACCATATATTTT.

This clonotype was detected ten times or more. The gene calls are TRBV5-6 and TRBJ1-2; perhaps TRBD1 as D (5 bases). From germline, CDR1 is SGHDT and CDR2 YYEEEE. This CDR3 comprises 13 residues. V was clipped by 5 bases and J by 5 bases, with 13 bases between them. CDR3 sequence: CASRPGTSYGYTF. The DNA for the CDR3 is TGTGCCAGCAGACCAGGGACCTCTTATGGCTACACCTTC.

This clonotype was counted ten times or more. The CDR3 DNA reads TGCGCCAGCAGCTTACCGGGACAGGCTATGTACAATGAGCAGTTCTTC. Its protein is CASSLPGQAMYNEQFF. The V gene is TRBV5-1, the J gene TRBJ2-1; 8 positions match TRBD1. With 2 bases clipped from V and 4 bases from J, the junction kept 8 bases outside the gene matches. This CDR3 has 16 residues. Germline assignment: CDR1 SGHRS and CDR2 YFSETQ.

The table lists this clonotype with many counts. The genes are TRBV28 and TRBJ2-1, with 8 nucleotides matching TRBD1. This CDR3 is built from 13 residues. Germline CDR1 MDHEN, CDR2 SYDVKM. In DNA form, the CDR3 reads TGTGCAGTATCGACAGGGGACGAAGGTGAGCAGTTCTTC. Amino acids: CAVSTGDEGEQFF.

As regards this clonotype: Given a much more abundant clone one base away, this may be a read error. The chain carries TRBV28 and TRBJ2-3; perhaps TRBD1 as D (6 bases). Per the germline V gene, CDR1 is MDHEN and CDR2 is SYDVKM. V shed 5 bases and J shed 7 bases, with 22 bases lying between them. CDR3 length: 16 amino acids. Written as DNA, the CDR3 is TGTGCCAGCAGTGACAAAGGGGGAAGGTCCGGTTATACGCAGTATTTT. It is translated as CASSDKGGRSGYTQYF.

The V gene is TRBV7-3, the J gene TRBJ1-1; D might be TRBD1 (6 bases). Deletions cut 5 bases from V and 2 bases from J, with 18 bases between. CDR1 is SGHTA and CDR2 is FQGTGA in the germline V gene. The CDR3 covers 16 residues. This chain's CDR3 is CASSPGLDSGNTEAFF. The CDR3 DNA is TGTGCCAGCAGCCCCGGTTTGGACAGCGGAAACACTGAAGCTTTCTTT.

This clonotype occurred many times. The rearrangement links TRBV20-1 to TRBJ1-1; no clear D. Germline V CDR1 and CDR2: DFQATT, SNEGSKA (reference sequence). This CDR3 region has 13 residues. V gave up 6 bases and J gave up 2 bases, with 13 bases separating them. In DNA form, the CDR3 reads TGCAGTGCCACAATACAGACTAACACTGAAGCTTTCTTT. Translated: CSATIQTNTEAFF.

This clonotype was seen repeatedly, ten times or more. This sequence joins TRBV28 and TRBJ1-1; 12 nucleotides line up with TRBD1. Unmatched junction bases numbered 8, after V lost 2 bases and J lost 4 bases. Per the germline V gene, CDR1 is MDHEN and CDR2 is SYDVKM. The CDR3 covers 17 residues. The CDR3 is CASSLGDRGRVGTEAFF. The DNA for the CDR3 is TGTGCCAGCAGTTTAGGGGACAGGGGGCGGGTGGGCACTGAAGCTTTCTTT.

The chain employs TRBV20-1 and TRBJ2-5, with 8 bases identical to TRBD2. The CDR3 extends over 15 amino acids. Losses at the gene ends were 1 base for V and 5 bases for J; bases not matched to a gene: 9. Germline assignment: CDR1 DFQATT and CDR2 SNEGSKA (reference sequence). In nucleotides, the CDR3 is TGCAGTGCTAGAGCCGGGACTAGTCTTTACGAGACCCAGTACTTC. Translating gives CSARAGTSLYETQYF.

This clonotype was recorded at least ten times. This rearrangement joins TRBV2 to TRBJ1-1; D remains ambiguous. CDR3 length equals 11 residues. Per the germline V gene, CDR1 is SNHLY and CDR2 is FYNNEI. Trimming removed 7 bases at V and 8 bases at J, with 11 bases between. CDR3 nucleotide sequence: TGTGCCAGCATGGTGGGCAGCGAAGCTTTCTTT. It specifies CASMVGSEAFF.

In nucleotides, the CDR3 is TGTGCCATCACCCGGACAGGAACCGACACTGAAGCTTTCTTT. Protein product: CAITRTGTDTEAFF. The chain combines TRBV10-3 with TRBJ1-1, with TRBD1 identical over 7 bases. Germline V gives CDR1 ENHRY, CDR2 SYGVKD. This CDR3 contains 14 residues. J lost 3 bases, V lost 7 bases, and 8 bases had no gene match.

This clonotype was seen more than once but under ten times. The chain is built from TRBV25-1 and TRBJ1-1; D is unresolved. V shed 7 bases and J shed 1 base, with 10 bases lying between them. The CDR3 has 13 amino acids. Looked up from germline, CDR1 is MGHDK and CDR2 is SYGVNS. The CDR3 DNA reads TGTGCCAGCAACTATCGGGGGAACACTGAAGCTTTCTTT. Protein sequence: CASNYRGNTEAFF.

This CDR3 is CAWSVAGRENEKLFF. The CDR3, as DNA: TGTGCCTGGAGTGTGGCGGGCAGGGAAAATGAAAAACTGTTTTTT. The chain uses TRBV30 and TRBJ1-4; the D gene is possibly TRBD1 (5 bases). With 0 bases removed from V and 5 bases from J, the gap between germline ends came to 13 bases. This CDR3 has 15 residues. The germline gives CDR1 GTSNPN, CDR2 SVGIG (reference sequence).

Only a few counts were recorded for this clonotype. This CDR3 fails to terminate in the conserved phenylalanine or tryptophan, so it likely reflects a read error. Because the CDR3's place on the DNA is in doubt, the DNA is left out and the CDR3 is given as listed by TCRdb. The rearrangement joins TRBV6-2 or TRBV6-3 to TRBJ2-1; the listed D gene, TRBD1, was not tested against the DNA. Per the germline V gene, CDR1 is MNHEY and CDR2 is SVGEGT. 13 amino acids form the CDR3, both terminal residues included. The CDR3: CASSYSTKQGADL.

Ten or more counts support this clonotype. This chain joins TRBV20-1 and TRBJ2-7; weak D call: TRBD1 (5 bases). This CDR3 is built from 15 residues. Germline V gene lookup returns CDR1 DFQATT and CDR2 SNEGSKA (reference sequence). V gave up 0 bases and J gave up 2 bases, with 14 bases separating them. The CDR3 reads CSARDGALNTYEQYF. The CDR3 DNA sequence: TGCAGTGCTAGAGATGGGGCCCTAAATACCTACGAGCAGTACTTC.

This clonotype has ten or more counts. V gene TRBV20-1 combines with J gene TRBJ2-7; no definite D call. CDR3 size: 12 residues. The V end lost 5 bases, the J end lost 1 base, and 9 bases lay between the germline ends. CDR1 and CDR2 (germline): DFQATT, SNEGSKA (reference sequence). CDR3 bases: TGCAGTGCTGAGGACGGTTCCTACGAGCAGTACTTC. It codes for CSAEDGSYEQYF.

In regard to this clonotype: One base separates it from a far larger clone, so it is likely a read error. This chain connects TRBV5-1 to TRBJ2-1, with D unclear. Germline loops: CDR1 SGHRS, CDR2 YFSETQ. The CDR3 totals 14 residues. Trimming removed 0 bases at V and 10 bases at J, with 14 bases between. The CDR3 DNA follows: TGCGCCAGCAGCTTGGAGGGCAGAATCTACGAGCAGTTCTTC. Translation: CASSLEGRIYEQFF.

This clonotype was picked up many times. The chain couples TRBV6-1 to TRBJ2-5; 7 nucleotides line up with TRBD1. This CDR3 has 19 amino acids. Unmatched junction bases numbered 20, after V lost 2 bases and J lost 5 bases. The germline V gene encodes CDR1 MNHNS and CDR2 SASEGT. The CDR3 protein is CASSERQGFIEVQSETQYF. DNA for the CDR3: TGTGCCAGCAGTGAAAGACAGGGTTTCATCGAAGTCCAAAGTGAGACCCAGTACTTC.

This clonotype was found a few times. The chain employs TRBV7-3 and TRBJ2-2; TRBD2 matches at 8 bases. Trimming cost V 4 bases and J 6 bases; bases outside gene matches: 10. From germline, CDR1 is SGHTA and CDR2 FQGTGA. The CDR3 sequence is 16 residues long. CDR3 coding DNA: TGTGCCAGCAGCTACTACGCGGGGGGTGCATCCGGGGAGCTGTTTTTT. Protein product: CASSYYAGGASGELFF.

This clonotype was recorded only once. A read error is possible here, since a much larger clone lies one base away. The genes are TRBV6-6 and TRBJ2-5; the D gene is possibly TRBD2 (6 bases). The CDR3 loop spans 15 amino acids. Germline CDR1 and CDR2: MNHNY and SVGAGI (reference sequence). Trimming cost V 0 bases and J 5 bases, with 13 bases left between them. The CDR3 DNA sequence: TGTGCCAGCAGTTACTCGACGGAGGGCGTGGAGACCCAGTACTTC. This sequence encodes CASSYSTEGVETQYF.

There are many counts of this clonotype. The rearrangement joins TRBV27 to TRBJ2-1, with D tentatively TRBD1 or TRBD2 (5 bases each). Trimming cost V 7 bases and J 1 base, with 23 bases left between them. The CDR3 is 18 residues long. CDR1 and CDR2 (germline): MNHEY, SMNVEV (reference sequence). The CDR3 nucleotides are TGTGCCAGCACCCCGGGACGGATGAATTTTCGGTCCTACAATGAGCAGTTCTTC. Its protein product is CASTPGRMNFRSYNEQFF.